The next 8 T cell receptor beta chains were all read from a single sample in a study of T cell responses to AZD1222 COVID-19 vaccine. Sequenced by immunoSEQ multiplex PCR; TCRdb stores in-frame clones only, minus some. The sample consists of 33,000 or so clones, 88% of them appearing once. The sequences come from peripheral blood, collected 28 days after the second AZD1222 dose. These receptors originate from an adult who received the AZD1222 COVID-19 vaccine.

This clone came up once. CDR3 sequence reads: CASSSQGTENSPLHF. The CDR3 DNA is TGTGCCAGCAGTTCCCAAGGGACAGAAAATTCACCCCTCCACTTT. The chain links TRBV2 to TRBJ1-6; 7 bases map to TRBD1. With V trimmed by 5 bases and J by 7 bases, 8 bases remained unmatched. The CDR3 is made up of 15 amino acids. CDR1 SNHLY and CDR2 FYNNEI come from the germline V gene.

The rearrangement uses TRBV5-4 and TRBJ2-4, with D tentatively TRBD2 (6 bases). Deletions cut 4 bases from V and 6 bases from J, with 8 bases between. The CDR3 is made up of 12 amino acids. Germline values: CDR1 SGHNT, CDR2 YYREEE (reference sequence). The CDR3 DNA reads TGTGCCAGCAGCGAACTAGCAAACATTCAGTACTTC. Translation: CASSELANIQYF. The full variable domain, its missing parts supplied by reference TRBV5-4 and TRBJ2-4, is ETGVTQSPTHLIKTRGQQVTLRCSSQSGHNTVSWYQQALGQGPQFIFQYYREEENGRGNFPPRFSGLQFPNYSSELNVNALELDDSALYLCASSELANIQYFGAGTRLSVL.

The CDR3 bases are TGTGCCAGCACCCTAGGTCGGGGGGCGAGCTATGGCTACACCTTC. Translation gives CASTLGRGASYGYTF. The V call is TRBV6-5, the J call TRBJ1-2; perhaps TRBD1 as D (6 bases). Germline CDR1 and CDR2: MNHEY and SVGAGI. This CDR3 spans 15 amino acids. V dropped 7 bases and J dropped 4 bases, with 19 bases sitting between them.

Concerning this clone: Other DNA sequences in this specimen translate into the identical CDR3. The chain employs TRBV4-3 and TRBJ1-2; D is unclear. The CDR3 covers 13 residues. Trimming cost V 0 bases and J 4 bases, with 6 bases left between them. CDR1 is LGHNA and CDR2 is YSLEER in the germline V gene. The CDR3 spells CASSQDRSYGYTF. The DNA for the CDR3 is TGCGCCAGCAGCCAAGACAGGAGCTATGGCTACACCTTC.

The chain uses TRBV6-5 and TRBJ2-2; TRBD1 aligns across 7 bases. CDR1 is MNHEY, CDR2 SVGAGI, per germline. The CDR3 contains 15 residues. V lost 6 bases and J lost 0; bases outside the gene matches: 4. The CDR3 DNA is TGTGCCAGCAGACCAGGGGGTGCGAACACCGGGGAGCTGTTTTTT. It yields the protein CASRPGGANTGELFF.

The rearrangement joins TRBV5-1 to TRBJ1-2, with D maybe TRBD1 (5 bases). The CDR3 totals 12 residues. Germline CDR1 reads SGHRS; CDR2 reads YFSETQ. V lost 0 bases and J lost 7, with 7 bases in between. The CDR3 sequence: CASSLGTSGYTF. The CDR3 DNA reads as TGCGCCAGCAGCTTGGGGACATCTGGCTACACCTTC.

The chain has TRBV5-1 and TRBJ1-1, with D perhaps matching TRBD1 (5 bases). Germline V gives CDR1 SGHRS, CDR2 YFSETQ. The CDR3 sequence is 14 residues long. The V gene lost 0 bases and the J gene lost 0 bases, with 6 bases spanning the gap. This CDR3 is CASSLGQMNTEAFF. The CDR3 bases are TGCGCCAGCAGCTTGGGACAGATGAACACTGAAGCTTTCTTT.

The J gene is TRBJ2-7, the V gene TRBV2, with D unclear. Trimming pared 4 bases from V and 1 base from J, leaving 2 bases between. Germline loops: CDR1 SNHLY, CDR2 FYNNEI. This CDR3 spans 11 amino acids. This CDR3 reads CASSASYEQYF. CDR3 bases: TGTGCCAGCAGTGCATCCTACGAGCAGTACTTC.